The rows below give T cell receptor beta chains drawn from one sample of a study of T cell changes during pregnancy in multiple sclerosis. Using immunoSEQ multiplex PCR, the repertoire was profiled, and TCRdb retains in-frame clones only, with some absent. The sample shows tens of thousands of clones, over 90% of them seen only once. The input for sequencing was peripheral blood, taken after pregnancy. The receptors derive from a female donor with multiple sclerosis, enrolled in a pregnancy study. Each CDR3 is given without its conserved first and last residue. Part of the rows lack a size; the others show once, few, many or a class for expanded clones.

clone size: NA
J gene: TRBJ2-2
V gene: TRBV7-3
CDR3 length: 12
CDR3 protein: ASSLRRNTGELF

clone size: NA
J gene: TRBJ1-1
V gene: TRBV7-3
CDR3 length: 11
CDR3 protein: ASSSDRYTEAF

clone size: once
J gene: TRBJ1-4
V gene: TRBV7-9
CDR3 length: 11
CDR3 protein: ASGGQGGEKLF

clone size: NA
J gene: TRBJ2-5
V gene: TRBV12-5
CDR3 length: 9
CDR3 protein: ASGLQETQY

clone size: NA
J gene: TRBJ2-7
V gene: TRBV25-1
CDR3 length: 13
CDR3 protein: ASSGTGTSSYEQY

clone size: few
J gene: TRBJ1-2
V gene: TRBV7-3
CDR3 length: 10
CDR3 protein: ASRPTGGGYT

clone size: NA
J gene: TRBJ1-6
V gene: TRBV30
CDR3 length: 10
CDR3 protein: AGGINNSPLH

clone size: NA
J gene: TRBJ1-1
V gene: TRBV18
CDR3 length: 10
CDR3 protein: ASSLGTPEAF

clone size: NA
J gene: TRBJ1-5
V gene: TRBV2
CDR3 length: 13
CDR3 protein: ASSESRGRLQPQH

clone size: NA
J gene: TRBJ2-2
V gene: TRBV28
CDR3 length: 11
CDR3 protein: ASSPPGTGELF

clone size: NA
J gene: TRBJ2-1
V gene: TRBV6-4
CDR3 length: 11
CDR3 protein: ASSPQGLNEQF

clone size: NA
J gene: TRBJ1-6
V gene: TRBV30
CDR3 length: 21
CDR3 protein: AWSIPPDPSLPGQVPPNSPLH

clone size: NA
J gene: TRBJ1-2
V gene: TRBV27
CDR3 length: 13
CDR3 protein: ASSFVGGSNYGYT

clone size: NA
J gene: TRBJ2-3
V gene: TRBV7-2
CDR3 length: 14
CDR3 protein: ASSLSSGGTKDTQY

clone size: NA
J gene: TRBJ1-1
V gene: TRBV28
CDR3 length: 10
CDR3 protein: ASSLLGGVAF

clone size: once
J gene: TRBJ1-1
V gene: TRBV19
CDR3 length: 16
CDR3 protein: ASQPRRGLLRMNTEAF

clone size: NA
J gene: TRBJ2-7
V gene: TRBV7-2
CDR3 length: 13
CDR3 protein: ASSHPGPGGYEQY

clone size: once
J gene: TRBJ2-6
V gene: TRBV19
CDR3 length: 12
CDR3 protein: ATQVSSGANVLT

clone size: few
J gene: TRBJ1-6
V gene: TRBV5-6
CDR3 length: 14
CDR3 protein: ASSFGASSYNSPLH

clone size: NA
J gene: TRBJ2-3
V gene: TRBV30
CDR3 length: 11
CDR3 protein: AWERGSTDTQY

clone size: NA
J gene: TRBJ1-6
V gene: TRBV15
CDR3 length: 17
CDR3 protein: ATSRDPSGGRGYNSPLH

clone size: NA
J gene: TRBJ1-1
V gene: TRBV6-6
CDR3 length: 14
CDR3 protein: ASSPPRGGRNTEAF

clone size: NA
J gene: TRBJ2-1
V gene: TRBV4-2
CDR3 length: 17
CDR3 protein: ASSRRGPSGDRGYNEQF

clone size: NA
J gene: TRBJ1-2
V gene: TRBV13
CDR3 length: 14
CDR3 protein: ASSTTVSPVNYGYT

clone size: NA
J gene: TRBJ2-1
V gene: TRBV7-6
CDR3 length: 14
CDR3 protein: ASSLRGGSSYNEQF

clone size: NA
J gene: TRBJ1-1
V gene: TRBV7-3
CDR3 length: 13
CDR3 protein: ASSSTPGMNTEAF

clone size: NA
J gene: TRBJ2-2
V gene: TRBV9
CDR3 length: 13
CDR3 protein: ASSVGVGGTGELF

clone size: NA
J gene: TRBJ2-7
V gene: TRBV11-1
CDR3 length: 12
CDR3 protein: ASSLYGGFYEQY